This T cell receptor (beta chain) is from a study of shared clonotypes between healthy human individuals. Method: immunoSEQ multiplex PCR; TCRdb's copy keeps in-frame clones and lacks some. This table holds about 2.1 million clones, about 92% found once. CDR1 SEHNR and CDR2 FQNEAQ come from the germline V gene (reference sequence). CDR3 length: 14 amino acids. The V and J ends lost 5 bases and 5 bases respectively, with 16 bases between them. Positive CCR7 selection of CD45RO-negative cells yielded the naive CD8 cells, and terminally differentiated effector memory CD45RA+ cells were excluded. The sample consisted of naive CD8+ T cells from PBMCs. The V and J genes are TRBV7-9 and TRBJ2-7; a weak D match, TRBD2 (7 bases). This TCR was recovered from a man aged 18 to 35 in good health. Some clones in this sample may be carry-over from other donors' samples. CDR3 protein: CASSAGARIHEQYF. In DNA form, the CDR3 reads TGTGCCAGCAGCGCGGGGGCGCGGATACACGAGCAGTACTTC.